This TCR beta chain was recorded in a study of T cells after yellow fever vaccination. On the study more broadly: Fractions with few cells were prepared using SMART-Seq v4 Ultra Low Input. Notes on the study in general: Clonotypes found in both CD4 and CD8 compartments made up a small share. The bulk population could contribute abundant contaminating clonotypes to FACS-sorted repertoires. Faster peaking, at day 5 versus 15, marked a secondary response that was weaker.

Germline values: CDR1 LGHDT, CDR2 YNNKEL (reference sequence). CDR3 length: 17 amino acids. A remark on this clonotype: Its target is not known. The junction departs from the called germline gene at one end, perhaps through a read error.

Each CDR3 protein is one row after TCRdb ran MiXCR on the 5' RACE reads. The sample lists 450,000 to 600,000 distinct CDR3 sequences; around 16% were seen once. The chain carries TRBV3-1 and TRBJ2-5; maybe TRBD1 (6 bases). Material: PBMCs, obtained 5 days after the first yellow fever vaccination. This TCR was recovered from a man between 18 and 35 years old who received the YFV17D yellow fever vaccine. The CDR3 DNA reads as TGTGCCTGCAGTTTAGCCGAGAGCGGACTCCAGGGGGAGACCCAGTACTTC. Encoded protein: CACSLAESGLQGETQYF.